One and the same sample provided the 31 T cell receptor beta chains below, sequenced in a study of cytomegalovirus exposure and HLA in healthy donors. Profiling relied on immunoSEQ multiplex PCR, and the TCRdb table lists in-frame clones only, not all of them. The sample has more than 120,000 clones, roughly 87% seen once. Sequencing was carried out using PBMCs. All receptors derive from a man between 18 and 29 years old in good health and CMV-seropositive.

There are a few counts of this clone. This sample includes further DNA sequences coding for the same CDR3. The CDR3 DNA reads as TGTGCCAGTAGTATACGGGACACAGATACGCAGTATTTT. It encodes CASSIRDTDTQYF. The gene calls are TRBV19 and TRBJ2-3, with D possibly TRBD2 on 5 matching bases. Germline V gives CDR1 LNHDA, CDR2 SQIVND (reference sequence). V was clipped by 2 bases and J by 2 bases, with 5 bases between them. This CDR3 region has 13 residues.

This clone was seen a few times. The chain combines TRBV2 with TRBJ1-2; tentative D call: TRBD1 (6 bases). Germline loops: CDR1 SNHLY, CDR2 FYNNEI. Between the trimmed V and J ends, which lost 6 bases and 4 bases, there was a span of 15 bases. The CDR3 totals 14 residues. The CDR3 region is CASRRAGATYGYTF. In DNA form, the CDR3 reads TGTGCCAGCAGACGGGCAGGGGCCACCTATGGCTACACCTTC.

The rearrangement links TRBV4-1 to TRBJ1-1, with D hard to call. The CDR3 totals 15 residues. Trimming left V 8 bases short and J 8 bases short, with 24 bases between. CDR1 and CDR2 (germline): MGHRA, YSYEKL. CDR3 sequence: CASSEALSSQKEAFF. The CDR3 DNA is TGCGCCAGCTCCGAGGCATTGTCCAGCCAAAAAGAAGCTTTCTTT.

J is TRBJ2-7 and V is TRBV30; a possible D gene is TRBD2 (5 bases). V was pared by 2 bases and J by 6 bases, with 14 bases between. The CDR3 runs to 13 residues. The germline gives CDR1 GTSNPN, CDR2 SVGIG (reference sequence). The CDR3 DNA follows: TGTGCCTGGAGTTACCGGGGTGACTCCGAGCAGTACTTC. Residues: CAWSYRGDSEQYF.

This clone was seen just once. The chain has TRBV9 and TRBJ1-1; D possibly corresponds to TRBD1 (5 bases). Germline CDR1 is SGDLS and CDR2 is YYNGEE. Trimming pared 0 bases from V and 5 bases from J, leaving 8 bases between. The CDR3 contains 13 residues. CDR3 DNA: TGTGCCAGCAGCGTAGGGAAGGGGACTGAAGCTTTCTTT. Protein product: CASSVGKGTEAFF.

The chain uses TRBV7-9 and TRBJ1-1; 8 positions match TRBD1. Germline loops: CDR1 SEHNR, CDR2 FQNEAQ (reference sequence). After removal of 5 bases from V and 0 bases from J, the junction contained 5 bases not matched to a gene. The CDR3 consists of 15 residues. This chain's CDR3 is CASSPGTGVNTEAFF. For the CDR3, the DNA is TGTGCCAGCAGCCCAGGGACAGGAGTGAACACTGAAGCTTTCTTT.

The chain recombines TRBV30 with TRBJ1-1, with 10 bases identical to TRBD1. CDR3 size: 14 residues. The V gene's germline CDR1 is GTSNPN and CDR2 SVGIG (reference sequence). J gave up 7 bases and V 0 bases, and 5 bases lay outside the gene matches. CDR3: CAWSVRQGAGEAFF. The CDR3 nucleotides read TGTGCCTGGAGTGTAAGACAGGGGGCAGGTGAAGCTTTCTTT. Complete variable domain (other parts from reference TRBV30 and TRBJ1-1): SQTIHQWPATLVQPVGSPLSLECTVEGTSNPNLYWYRQAAGRGLQLLFYSVGIGQISSEVPQNLSASRPQDRQFILSSKKLLLSDSGFYLCAWSVRQGAGEAFFGQGTRLTVV.

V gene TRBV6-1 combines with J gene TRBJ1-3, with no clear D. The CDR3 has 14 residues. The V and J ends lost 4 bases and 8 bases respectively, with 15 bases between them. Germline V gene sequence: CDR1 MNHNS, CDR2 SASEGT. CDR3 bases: TGTGCCAGCAGTGTCCCGGGATCTAGGGACACCATATATTTT. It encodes CASSVPGSRDTIYF.

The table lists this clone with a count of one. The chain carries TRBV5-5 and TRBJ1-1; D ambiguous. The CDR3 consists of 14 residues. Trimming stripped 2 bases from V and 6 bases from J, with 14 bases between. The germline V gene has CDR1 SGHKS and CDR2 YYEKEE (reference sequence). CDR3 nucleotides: TGTGCCAGCAGCTTATTTTCACAGTGGCCTGAAGCTTTCTTT. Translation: CASSLFSQWPEAFF.

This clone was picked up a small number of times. This CDR3 is CASSNYNYGYTF. CDR3 coding DNA: TGTGCCAGCAGTAACTACAACTATGGCTACACCTTC. The chain uses TRBV28 and TRBJ1-2; D is undetermined. CDR1 and CDR2 (germline): MDHEN, SYDVKM. The germline V and J ends were trimmed by 5 bases and 2 bases, with 6 bases remaining between them. The CDR3 consists of 12 residues.

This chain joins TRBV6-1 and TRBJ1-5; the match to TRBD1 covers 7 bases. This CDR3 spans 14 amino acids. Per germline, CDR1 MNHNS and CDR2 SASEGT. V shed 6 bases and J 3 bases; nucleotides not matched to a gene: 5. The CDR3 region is CASRETGLNQPQHF. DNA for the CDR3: TGTGCCAGCAGAGAGACAGGGCTCAATCAGCCCCAGCATTTT.

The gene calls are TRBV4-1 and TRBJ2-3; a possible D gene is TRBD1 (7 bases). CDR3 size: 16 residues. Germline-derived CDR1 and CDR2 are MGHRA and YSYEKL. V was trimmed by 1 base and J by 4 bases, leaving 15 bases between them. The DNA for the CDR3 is TGCGCCAGCAGCCAAGCGCCAGGGGGGAAAGCAGATACGCAGTATTTT. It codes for CASSQAPGGKADTQYF.

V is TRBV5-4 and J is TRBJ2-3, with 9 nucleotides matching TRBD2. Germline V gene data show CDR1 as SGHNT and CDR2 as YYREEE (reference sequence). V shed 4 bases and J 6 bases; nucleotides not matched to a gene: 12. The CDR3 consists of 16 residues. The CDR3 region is CASSPAGGGAEDTQYF. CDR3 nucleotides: TGTGCCAGCAGCCCGGCCGGCGGGGGGGCGGAGGATACGCAGTATTTT. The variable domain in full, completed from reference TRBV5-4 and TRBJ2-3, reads ETGVTQSPTHLIKTRGQQVTLRCSSQSGHNTVSWYQQALGQGPQFIFQYYREEENGRGNFPPRFSGLQFPNYSSELNVNALELDDSALYLCASSPAGGGAEDTQYFGPGTRLTVL.

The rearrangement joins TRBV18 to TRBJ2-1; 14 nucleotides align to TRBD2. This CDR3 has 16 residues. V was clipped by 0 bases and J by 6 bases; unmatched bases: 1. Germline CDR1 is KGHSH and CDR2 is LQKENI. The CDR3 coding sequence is TGTGCCAGCTCACCACCGGGACTAGCGGGAGTCAATGAGCAGTTCTTC. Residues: CASSPPGLAGVNEQFF.

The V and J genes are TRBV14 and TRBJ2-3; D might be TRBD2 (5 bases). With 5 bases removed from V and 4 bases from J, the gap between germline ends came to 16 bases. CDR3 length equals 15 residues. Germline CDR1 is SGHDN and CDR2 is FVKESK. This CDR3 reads CASSTRLSSSDTQYF. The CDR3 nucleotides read TGTGCCAGCAGCACCCGACTAAGCAGTTCAGATACGCAGTATTTT.

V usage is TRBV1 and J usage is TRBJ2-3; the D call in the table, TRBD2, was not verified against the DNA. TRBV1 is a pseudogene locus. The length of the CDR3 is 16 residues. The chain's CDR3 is CTNRGRLAGYTDTQYF. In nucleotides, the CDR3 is TGCACCAACAGGGGCAGGCTAGCGGGGTACACAGATACGCAGTATTTT.

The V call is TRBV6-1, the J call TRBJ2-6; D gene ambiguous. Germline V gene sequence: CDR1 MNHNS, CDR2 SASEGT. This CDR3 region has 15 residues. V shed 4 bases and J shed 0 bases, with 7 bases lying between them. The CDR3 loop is CASSGGSSGANVLTF. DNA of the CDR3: TGTGCCAGCAGTGGAGGTTCCTCTGGGGCCAACGTCCTGACTTTC.

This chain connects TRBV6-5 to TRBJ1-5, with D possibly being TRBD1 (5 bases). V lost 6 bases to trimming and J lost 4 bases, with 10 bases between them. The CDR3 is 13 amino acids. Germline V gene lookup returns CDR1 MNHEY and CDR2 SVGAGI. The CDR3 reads CASSGGINQPQHF. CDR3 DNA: TGTGCCAGCAGCGGGGGGATTAATCAGCCCCAGCATTTT.

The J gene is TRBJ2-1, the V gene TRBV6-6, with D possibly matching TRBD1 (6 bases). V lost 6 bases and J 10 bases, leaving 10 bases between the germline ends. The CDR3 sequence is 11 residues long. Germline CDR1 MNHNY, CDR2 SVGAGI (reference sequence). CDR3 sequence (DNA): TGTGCCAGCAGCGACAGGTCGGAGCAGTTCTTC. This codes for CASSDRSEQFF.

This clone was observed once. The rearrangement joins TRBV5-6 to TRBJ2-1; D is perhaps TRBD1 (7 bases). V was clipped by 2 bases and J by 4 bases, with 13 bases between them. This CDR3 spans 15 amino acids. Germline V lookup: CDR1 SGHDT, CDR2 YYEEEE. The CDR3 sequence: CASSFQGGGYNEQFF. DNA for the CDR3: TGTGCCAGCAGCTTTCAGGGGGGTGGTTACAATGAGCAGTTCTTC.

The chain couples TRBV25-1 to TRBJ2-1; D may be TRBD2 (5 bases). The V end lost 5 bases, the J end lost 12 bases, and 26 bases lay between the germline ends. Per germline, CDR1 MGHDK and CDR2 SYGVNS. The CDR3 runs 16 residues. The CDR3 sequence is CASSPRLIQEDVGQFF. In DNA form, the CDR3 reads TGTGCCAGCAGTCCACGCCTCATCCAGGAGGATGTCGGGCAGTTCTTC.

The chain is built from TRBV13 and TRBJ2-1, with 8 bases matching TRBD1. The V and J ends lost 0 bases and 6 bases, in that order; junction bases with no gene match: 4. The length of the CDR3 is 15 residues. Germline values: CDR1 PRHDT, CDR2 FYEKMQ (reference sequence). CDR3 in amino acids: CASSLGGQGRNEQFF. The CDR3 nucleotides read TGTGCCAGCAGCTTAGGAGGACAGGGTCGCAATGAGCAGTTCTTC.

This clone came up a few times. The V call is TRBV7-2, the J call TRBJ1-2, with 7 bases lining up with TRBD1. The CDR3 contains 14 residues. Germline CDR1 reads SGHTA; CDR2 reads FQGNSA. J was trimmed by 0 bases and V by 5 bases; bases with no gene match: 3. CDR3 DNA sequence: TGTGCCAGCAGCCCAGGGGGAGCTAACTATGGCTACACCTTC. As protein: CASSPGGANYGYTF.

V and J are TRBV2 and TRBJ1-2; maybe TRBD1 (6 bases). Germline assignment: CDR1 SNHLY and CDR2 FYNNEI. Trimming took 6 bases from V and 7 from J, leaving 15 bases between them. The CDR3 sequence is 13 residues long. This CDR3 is CASSRGGQSGYTF. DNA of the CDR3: TGTGCCAGCAGCCGAGGGGGACAATCTGGCTACACCTTC.

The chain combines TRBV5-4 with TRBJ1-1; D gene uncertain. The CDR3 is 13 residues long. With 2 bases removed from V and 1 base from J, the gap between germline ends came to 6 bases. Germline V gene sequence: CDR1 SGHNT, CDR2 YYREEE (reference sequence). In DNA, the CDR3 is TGTGCCAGCAGCTTACAGACGAACACTGAAGCTTTCTTT. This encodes CASSLQTNTEAFF.

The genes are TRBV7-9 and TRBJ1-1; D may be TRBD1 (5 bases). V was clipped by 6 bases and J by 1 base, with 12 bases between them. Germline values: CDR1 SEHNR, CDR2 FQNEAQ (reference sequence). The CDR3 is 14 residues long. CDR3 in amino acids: CASRITGENTEAFF. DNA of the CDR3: TGTGCCAGCAGAATCACAGGAGAGAACACTGAAGCTTTCTTT.

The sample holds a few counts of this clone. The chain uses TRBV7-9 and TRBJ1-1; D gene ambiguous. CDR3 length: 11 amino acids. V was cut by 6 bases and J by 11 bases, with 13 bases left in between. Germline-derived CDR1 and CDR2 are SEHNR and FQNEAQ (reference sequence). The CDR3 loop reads CASSPWEDAFF. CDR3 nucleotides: TGTGCCAGCAGTCCCTGGGAGGATGCTTTCTTT.

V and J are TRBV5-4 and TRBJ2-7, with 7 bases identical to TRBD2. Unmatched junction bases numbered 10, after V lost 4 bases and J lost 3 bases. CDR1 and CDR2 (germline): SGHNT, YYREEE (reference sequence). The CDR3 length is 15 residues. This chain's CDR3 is CASSLVLGTNYEQYF. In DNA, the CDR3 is TGTGCCAGCAGCCTGGTGCTCGGGACTAACTACGAGCAGTACTTC.

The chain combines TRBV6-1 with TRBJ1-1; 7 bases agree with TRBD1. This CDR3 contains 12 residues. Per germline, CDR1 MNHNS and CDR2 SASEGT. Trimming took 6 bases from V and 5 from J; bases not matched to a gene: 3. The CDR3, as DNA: TGTGCCAGCAGAGCAGGGGGGACTGAAGCTTTCTTT. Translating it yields CASRAGGTEAFF.

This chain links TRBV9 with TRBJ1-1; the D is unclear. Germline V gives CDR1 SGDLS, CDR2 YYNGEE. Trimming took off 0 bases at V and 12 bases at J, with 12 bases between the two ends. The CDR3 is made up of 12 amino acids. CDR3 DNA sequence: TGTGCCAGCAGCGTAGTGCGGGGTGCCTCTTTCTTT. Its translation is CASSVVRGASFF.

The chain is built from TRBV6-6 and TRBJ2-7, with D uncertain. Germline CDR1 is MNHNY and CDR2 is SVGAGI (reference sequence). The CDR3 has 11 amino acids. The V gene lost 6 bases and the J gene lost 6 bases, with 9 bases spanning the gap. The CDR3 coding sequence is TGTGCCAGCAGAATCGGTATCGAGCAGTACTTC. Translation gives CASRIGIEQYF.